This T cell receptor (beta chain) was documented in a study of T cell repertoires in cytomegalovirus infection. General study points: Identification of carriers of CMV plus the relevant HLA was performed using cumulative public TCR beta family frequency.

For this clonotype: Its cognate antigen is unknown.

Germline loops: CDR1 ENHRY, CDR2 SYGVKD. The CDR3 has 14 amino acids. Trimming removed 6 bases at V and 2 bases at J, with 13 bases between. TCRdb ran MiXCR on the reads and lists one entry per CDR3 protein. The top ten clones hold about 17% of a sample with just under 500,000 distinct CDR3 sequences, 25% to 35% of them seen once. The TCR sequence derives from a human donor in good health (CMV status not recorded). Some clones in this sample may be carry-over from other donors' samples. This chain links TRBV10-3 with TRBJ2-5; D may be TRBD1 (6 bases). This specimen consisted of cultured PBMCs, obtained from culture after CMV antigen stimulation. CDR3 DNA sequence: TGTGCCATCAGGAGGACAGCAACGCAAGAGACCCAGTACTTC. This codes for CAIRRTATQETQYF.